A single sample is the source of the 13 T cell receptor beta chains below, sequenced in a study of cytomegalovirus exposure and HLA in healthy donors. The primer mix had 60 Vbeta and 13 Jbeta primers. Method: immunoSEQ multiplex PCR; TCRdb's copy keeps in-frame clones and lacks some. The sample lists some 160,000 clones; 84% were seen once. The sequenced material came from PBMCs. The source is a boy aged 2 to 9 in good health and CMV-seronegative.

The chain carries TRBV4-1 and TRBJ2-5; a possible D gene is TRBD2 (5 bases). This CDR3 is 16 amino acids long. Germline V gene data show CDR1 as MGHRA and CDR2 as YSYEKL. V was shortened by 0 bases and J by 1 base, with 12 bases between the two germline ends. Here the CDR3 reads CASSQELWRAQETQYF. In DNA, the CDR3 is TGCGCCAGCAGCCAAGAACTGTGGCGGGCCCAAGAGACCCAGTACTTC.

This clone was seen a handful of times. V usage is TRBV5-4 and J usage is TRBJ1-2, with a tentative D call TRBD1 (6 bases). This CDR3 is built from 14 residues. V was cut by 5 bases and J by 5 bases, with 16 bases left in between. The V gene's germline CDR1 is SGHNT and CDR2 YYREEE (reference sequence). DNA of the CDR3: TGTGCCAGCAGGTCCAGGGGCCTCAGATATGGCTACACCTTC. It codes for CASRSRGLRYGYTF.

This clone was counted a few times. The rearrangement uses TRBV5-6 and TRBJ2-5, with D possibly being TRBD1 (6 bases). Trimming stripped 4 bases from V and 2 bases from J, with 18 bases between. The germline gives CDR1 SGHDT, CDR2 YYEEEE. This CDR3 region has 16 residues. Here the CDR3 reads CASSPGWDIGQETQYF. Written as DNA, the CDR3 is TGTGCCAGCAGCCCCGGGTGGGACATCGGACAAGAGACCCAGTACTTC.

The chain has TRBV6-5 and TRBJ2-7, with 7 bases that match TRBD1. Germline V lookup: CDR1 MNHEY, CDR2 SVGAGI. Germline trimming cut 6 bases from V and 5 bases from J; bases unmatched to any gene: 10. The CDR3 has 14 residues. The CDR3 loop is CASSSIDRVNEQYF. Written as DNA, the CDR3 is TGTGCCAGCAGCTCGATAGACAGGGTAAACGAGCAGTACTTC.

This chain joins TRBV4-2 and TRBJ1-1; TRBD1 matches at 7 bases. The CDR3 runs to 15 residues. Germline V CDR1 and CDR2: LGHNA, YNFKEQ. The V segment lost 5 bases and the J segment 1 base; nucleotides outside the gene matches: 7. The CDR3 spells CASSFKSGGNTEAFF. Written as DNA, the CDR3 is TGTGCCAGCAGCTTCAAATCAGGGGGGAACACTGAAGCTTTCTTT.

The chain recombines TRBV7-2 with TRBJ2-2, with D unclear. Trimming cost V 2 bases and J 2 bases, with 12 bases left between them. Germline CDR1 and CDR2: SGHTA and FQGNSA. The CDR3 sequence is 16 residues long. CDR3: CASSLYSPRNTGELFF. The CDR3 bases are TGTGCCAGCAGCTTATACTCCCCCCGTAACACCGGGGAGCTGTTTTTT.

This sequence joins TRBV25-1 and TRBJ1-1; no clear D. The germline V gene has CDR1 MGHDK and CDR2 SYGVNS. Trimming removed 6 bases at V and 1 base at J, with 18 bases between. The CDR3 spans 16 residues. The CDR3 is CASSDPRLPRNTEAFF. The CDR3 bases are TGTGCCAGCAGCGACCCGCGACTTCCCCGGAACACTGAAGCTTTCTTT.

The gene calls are TRBV11-2 and TRBJ2-7; D perhaps matches TRBD2 (5 bases). Trimming took 7 bases from V and 3 from J, leaving 16 bases between them. Germline V gene sequence: CDR1 SGHAT, CDR2 FQNNGV. This CDR3 spans 14 amino acids. CDR3 in amino acids: CASKPRLGGYEQYF. CDR3 coding DNA: TGTGCCAGCAAGCCCCGGTTAGGAGGCTACGAGCAGTACTTC.

This chain joins TRBV9 and TRBJ1-6; possibly TRBD1 for D (6 bases). The germline V and J ends were trimmed by 0 bases and 10 bases, with 17 bases remaining between them. The CDR3 consists of 16 residues. The germline gives CDR1 SGDLS, CDR2 YYNGEE. The CDR3 DNA reads TGTGCCAGCAGCGTAGCTGGACAGCCGGGTGGATCACCCCTCCACTTT. It translates to CASSVAGQPGGSPLHF.

The CDR3 region has the DNA TGTGCCAGCAGTGAACCAGGGGATTTTCCACCCCTCCACTTT. This translates into CASSEPGDFPPLHF. This chain joins TRBV6-1 and TRBJ1-6; possibly TRBD1 for D (6 bases). Per germline, CDR1 MNHNS and CDR2 SASEGT. This CDR3 contains 14 residues. Trimming removed 2 bases at V and 11 bases at J, with 13 bases between.

The rearrangement joins TRBV10-3 to TRBJ1-2; TRBD1 matches 9 bases. The CDR3 is 16 amino acids. J was trimmed by 8 bases and V by 5 bases; bases with no gene match: 15. The germline CDR1 and CDR2 sequences are ENHRY and SYGVKD. The CDR3 loop reads CAISRDRAAYLGGYTF. The CDR3 nucleotides read TGTGCCATCAGTAGGGACAGGGCCGCCTATCTGGGGGGCTACACCTTC.

The rearrangement uses TRBV28 and TRBJ2-7; 8 bases map to TRBD2. The germline CDR1 and CDR2 sequences are MDHEN and SYDVKM. The J segment lost 6 bases and the V segment lost 2 bases, leaving 6 bases of the junction unmatched. The CDR3 has 14 residues. CDR3 bases: TGTGCCAGCAGTTTAGTGGGACTAGTGGTCGAGCAGTACTTC. It encodes CASSLVGLVVEQYF.

The chain uses TRBV11-2 and TRBJ2-1, with D possibly TRBD1 on 6 matching bases. The CDR3 has 15 amino acids. Germline CDR1 and CDR2: SGHAT and FQNNGV. V was shortened by 5 bases and J by 2 bases, with 13 bases between the two germline ends. CDR3: CASSHNREPYNEQFF. The CDR3 DNA reads as TGTGCCAGCAGCCATAACAGGGAACCCTACAATGAGCAGTTCTTC.